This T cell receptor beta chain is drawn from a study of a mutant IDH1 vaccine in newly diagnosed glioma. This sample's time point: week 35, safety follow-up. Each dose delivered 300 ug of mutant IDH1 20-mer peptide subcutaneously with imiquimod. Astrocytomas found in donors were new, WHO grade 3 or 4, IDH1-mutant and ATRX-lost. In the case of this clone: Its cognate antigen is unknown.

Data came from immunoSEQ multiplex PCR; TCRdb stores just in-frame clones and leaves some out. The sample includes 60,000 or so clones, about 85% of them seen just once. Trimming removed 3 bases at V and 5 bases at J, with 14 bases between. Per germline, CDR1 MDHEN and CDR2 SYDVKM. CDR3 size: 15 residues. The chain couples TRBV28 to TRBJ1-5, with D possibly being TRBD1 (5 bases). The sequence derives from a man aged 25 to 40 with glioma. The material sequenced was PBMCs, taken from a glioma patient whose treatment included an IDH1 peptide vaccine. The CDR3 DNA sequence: TGTGCCAGCAGTTTCATCGACAGCTTCGATCAGCCCCAGCATTTT. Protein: CASSFIDSFDQPQHF.